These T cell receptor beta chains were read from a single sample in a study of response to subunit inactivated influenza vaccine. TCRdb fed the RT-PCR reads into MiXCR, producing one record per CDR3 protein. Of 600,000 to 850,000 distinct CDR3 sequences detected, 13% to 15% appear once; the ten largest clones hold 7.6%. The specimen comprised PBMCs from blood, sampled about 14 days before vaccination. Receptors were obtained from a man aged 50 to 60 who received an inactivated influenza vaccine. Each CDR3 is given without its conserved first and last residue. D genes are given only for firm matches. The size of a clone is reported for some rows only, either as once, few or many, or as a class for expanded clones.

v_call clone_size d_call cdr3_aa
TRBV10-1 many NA ASSESRGSDQETQY
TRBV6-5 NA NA ASSYYAPPSGELF
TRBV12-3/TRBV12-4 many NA ASSLAAMEGEQY
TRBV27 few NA ASSLFVGNEQF
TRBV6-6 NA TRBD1 ASRTQGSTEAF
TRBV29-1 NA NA SVHGGEGLSTEAF
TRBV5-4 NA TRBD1 ASRSQGDTDTQY
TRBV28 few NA ASRGRGLNTGELF
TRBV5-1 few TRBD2 ASSGGELRQTQY
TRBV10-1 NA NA ASRDRQNTGELF
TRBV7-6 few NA ASSSMTGHGTDTQY
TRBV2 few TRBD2 ASSEYGGTYEQY
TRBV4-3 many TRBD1 ASSQGQGGGLSGAF
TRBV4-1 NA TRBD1 ASSHPGQGAGGYT